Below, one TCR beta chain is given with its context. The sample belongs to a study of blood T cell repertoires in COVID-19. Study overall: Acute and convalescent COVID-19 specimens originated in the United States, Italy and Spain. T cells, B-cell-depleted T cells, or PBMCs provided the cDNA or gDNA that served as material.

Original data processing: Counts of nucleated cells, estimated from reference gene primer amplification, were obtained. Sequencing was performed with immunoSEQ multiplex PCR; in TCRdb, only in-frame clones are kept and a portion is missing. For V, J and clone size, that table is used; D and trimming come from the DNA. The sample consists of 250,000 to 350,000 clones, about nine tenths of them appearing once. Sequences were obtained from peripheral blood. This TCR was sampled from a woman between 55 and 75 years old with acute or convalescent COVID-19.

The CDR3 loop is CASSPLAGVGTGELFF. The CDR3 DNA follows: TGTGCCAGCAGCCCGTTAGCGGGAGTCGGCACCGGGGAGCTGTTTTTT. This chain links TRBV9 with TRBJ2-2; TRBD2 matches 9 bases. The length of the CDR3 is 16 residues. V was pared by 4 bases and J by 4 bases, with 8 bases of the junction left unmatched. Germline loops: CDR1 SGDLS, CDR2 YYNGEE.